This record concerns one T cell receptor beta chain sequence. The record originates from a study of control samples from healthy donors and cancer patients. V lost 7 bases and J lost 8, with 21 bases in between. This CDR3 region has 16 residues. In germline, CDR1 is SGHVS, CDR2 FQNEAQ. The data were produced by immunoSEQ multiplex PCR, yet TCRdb's version contains in-frame clones alone and is incomplete. The sample yields more than 65,000 clones, roughly 80% seen once. Sequencing used blood. The chain combines TRBV7-8 with TRBJ1-6; the D gene is possibly TRBD1 (5 bases). The TCR was taken from a man aged 45-65 years in good health. The CDR3 DNA sequence: TGTGCCAGCACCCGGGGGAGGGGCGCTGGGGATTCACCCCTCCACTTT. This gives the protein CASTRGRGAGDSPLHF.